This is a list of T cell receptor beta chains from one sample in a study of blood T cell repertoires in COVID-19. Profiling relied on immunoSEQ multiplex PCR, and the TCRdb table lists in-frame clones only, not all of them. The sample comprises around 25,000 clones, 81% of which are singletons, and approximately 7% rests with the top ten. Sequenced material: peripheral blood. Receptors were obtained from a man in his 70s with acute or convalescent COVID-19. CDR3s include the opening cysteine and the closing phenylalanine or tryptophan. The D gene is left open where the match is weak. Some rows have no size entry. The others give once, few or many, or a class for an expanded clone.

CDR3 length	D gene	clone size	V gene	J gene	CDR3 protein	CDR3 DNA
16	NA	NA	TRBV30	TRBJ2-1	CAWNAGLGRGLREQFF	TGTGCCTGGAATGCCGGCTTGGGCAGGGGATTAAGAGAGCAGTTCTTC
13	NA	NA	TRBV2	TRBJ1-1	CASSRQENTEAFF	TGTGCCAGCAGCAGACAGGAGAACACTGAAGCTTTCTTT
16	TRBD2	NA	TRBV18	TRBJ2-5	CASSPRTSGRGETQYF	TGTGCCAGCTCACCCAGGACTAGCGGGAGAGGAGAGACCCAGTACTTC
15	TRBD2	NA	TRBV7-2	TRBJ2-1	CASKGASGRMDEQFF	TGTGCCAGCAAAGGGGCTAGCGGGAGGATGGATGAGCAGTTCTTC
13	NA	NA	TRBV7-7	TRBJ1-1	CASSLDRGTKAFF	TGTGCTAGCAGCTTGGACAGAGGAACCAAGGCTTTCTTT
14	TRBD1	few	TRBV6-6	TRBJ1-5	CASSLTGDRQPQHF	TGTGCCAGCAGTCTTACAGGGGATCGGCAGCCCCAGCATTTT
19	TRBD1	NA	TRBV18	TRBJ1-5	CASSLVDRGRGVGNQPQHF	TGTGCCAGCTCATTGGTGGACAGGGGGCGAGGCGTGGGCAATCAGCCCCAGCATTTT
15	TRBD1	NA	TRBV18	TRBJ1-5	CASSPGQGRNQPQHF	TGTGCCAGCTCACCCGGACAGGGGAGGAATCAGCCCCAGCATTTT
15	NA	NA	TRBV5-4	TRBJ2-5	CASSLWASSHEAQYF	TGTGCCAGCAGCTTGTGGGCTAGCTCTCATGAGGCCCAGTACTTC
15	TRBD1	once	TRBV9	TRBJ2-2	CASSVSQGDTGELFF	TGTGCCAGCAGCGTAAGTCAGGGGGACACCGGGGAGCTGTTTTTT
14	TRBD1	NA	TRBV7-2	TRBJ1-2	CASSTDRGPYGYTF	TGTGCCAGCAGCACGGACAGGGGGCCCTATGGCTACACCTTC
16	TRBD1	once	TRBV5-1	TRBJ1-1	CASSTGQGGMNTEAFF	TGCGCCAGCAGCACCGGACAGGGGGGGATGAACACTGAAGCTTTCTTT
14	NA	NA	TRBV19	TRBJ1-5	CASDPTGGNQPQHF	TGTGCCAGTGACCCTACGGGAGGCAATCAGCCCCAGCATTTT
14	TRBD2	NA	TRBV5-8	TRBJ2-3	CASSRLAGSNTQYF	TGTGCCAGCAGCCGACTAGCTGGGTCGAATACGCAGTATTTT
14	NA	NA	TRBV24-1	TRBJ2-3	CATSEAGHTDTQYF	TGTGCCACCAGTGAAGCGGGACACACAGATACGCAGTATTTT
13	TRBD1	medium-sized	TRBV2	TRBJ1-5	CASGGQGDQPQHF	TGTGCCAGCGGGGGACAGGGGGATCAGCCCCAGCATTTT
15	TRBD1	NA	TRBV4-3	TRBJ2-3	CASSPLTGGTDTQYF	TGCGCCAGCAGCCCTTTGACAGGGGGCACAGATACGCAGTATTTT
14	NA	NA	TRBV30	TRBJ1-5	CAWKSEYSNQPQHF	TGTGCCTGGAAAAGCGAATATAGCAATCAGCCCCAGCATTTT
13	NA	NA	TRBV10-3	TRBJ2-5	CAIREGGGETQYF	TGTGCCATCAGAGAGGGTGGGGGGGAGACCCAGTACTTC
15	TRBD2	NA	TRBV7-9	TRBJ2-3	CASSPSGGVADTQYF	TGTGCCAGCAGCCCGAGCGGGGGTGTTGCAGATACGCAGTATTTT
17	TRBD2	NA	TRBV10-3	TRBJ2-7	CAISETGTSGSSYEQYF	TGTGCCATCAGTGAGACGGGGACTAGCGGTAGCTCCTACGAGCAGTACTTC
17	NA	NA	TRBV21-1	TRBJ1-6	CASSTLGTGANNSPLHF	TGTGCCAGCAGCACTCTGGGGACAGGAGCCAATAATTCACCCCTCCACTTT
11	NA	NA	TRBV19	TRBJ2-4	CASSIEENQYF	TGTGCCAGTAGTATAGAAGAGAATCAGTACTTC
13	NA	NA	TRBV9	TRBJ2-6	CASSASGANVLTF	TGTGCCAGCAGCGCGTCTGGGGCCAACGTCCTGACTTTC
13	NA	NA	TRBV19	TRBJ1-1	CASSATGSTEAFF	TGTGCCAGTAGTGCAACAGGGAGCACTGAAGCTTTCTTT
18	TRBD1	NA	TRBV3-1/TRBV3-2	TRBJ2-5	CASSQVIPRDRNGETQYF	TGTGCCAGCAGCCAAGTCATCCCGAGGGACAGAAATGGTGAGACCCAGTACTTC
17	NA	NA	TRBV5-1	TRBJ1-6	CASSPGDLGLVFSPLHF	TGCGCCAGCAGTCCAGGGGACCTTGGTCTAGTATTCTCACCCCTCCACTTT
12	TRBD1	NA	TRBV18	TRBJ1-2	CASSPTGRGYTF	TGTGCCAGCTCACCGACAGGGCGAGGCTACACCTTC
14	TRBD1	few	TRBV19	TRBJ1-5	CASNRDRFYQPQHF	TGTGCCAGTAATAGGGACAGGTTTTATCAGCCCCAGCATTTT
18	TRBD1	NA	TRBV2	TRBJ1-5	CASSTSTGVWPSNQPQHF	TGTGCCAGCAGTACCTCGACAGGGGTCTGGCCAAGCAATCAGCCCCAGCATTTT
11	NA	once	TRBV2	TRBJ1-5	CASSRDQPQHF	TGTGCCAGCAGCAGGGATCAGCCCCAGCATTTT
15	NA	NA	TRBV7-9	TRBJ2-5	CASSPGHDPQETQYF	TGTGCCAGCAGCCCGGGACATGATCCCCAAGAGACCCAGTACTTC
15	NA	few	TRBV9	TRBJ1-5	CASSPGGGEVQPQHF	TGTGCCAGCAGCCCAGGCGGGGGGGAGGTTCAGCCCCAGCATTTT
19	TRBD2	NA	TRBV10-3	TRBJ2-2	CAISESLAGGIANTGELFF	TGTGCCATCAGTGAGTCGCTAGCGGGGGGTATCGCGAACACCGGGGAGCTGTTTTTT
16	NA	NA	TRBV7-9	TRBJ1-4	CASSLVSGGGNEKLFF	TGTGCCAGCAGCTTAGTGTCGGGCGGAGGTAATGAAAAACTGTTTTTT
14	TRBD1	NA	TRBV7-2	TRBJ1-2	CASSPDRGPYGYTF	TGTGCCAGCAGCCCAGACAGGGGGCCCTATGGCTACACCTTC